The 24 T cell receptor beta chains reported below all come from one sample, sequenced in a study of OX40 agonist ivuxolimab in advanced cancers. This table comes from immunoSEQ multiplex PCR, and its TCRdb copy is limited to in-frame clones, with some not included. The sample has some 40,000 clones; about 85% are singletons. The source material was CD4+ or CD8+ T cells sorted from blood, sampled in a trial of the OX40 agonist ivuxolimab. All receptors derive from an adult with an advanced solid tumor such as melanoma, head and neck, liver or kidney cancer.

The CDR3 protein is CASRRSRVTNTEAFF. The CDR3 region has the DNA TGTGCCAGCAGACGGAGCAGGGTTACGAACACTGAAGCTTTCTTT. The rearrangement links TRBV6-6 to TRBJ1-1, with D possibly being TRBD1 (5 bases). Looked up from germline, CDR1 is MNHNY and CDR2 is SVGAGI (reference sequence). Trimming removed 6 bases from V and 1 base from J, with 15 bases in between. This CDR3 is 15 amino acids long.

This clone was recorded many times. The genes are TRBV5-4 and TRBJ1-1; D is perhaps TRBD1 (5 bases). V lost 4 bases and J lost 5, with 18 bases in between. The CDR3 runs 15 residues. Germline-derived CDR1 and CDR2 are SGHNT and YYREEE (reference sequence). For the CDR3, the DNA is TGTGCCAGCAGCGGGGGGACGGTAGGATTGACTGAAGCTTTCTTT. It translates to CASSGGTVGLTEAFF. Full variable domain (missing parts from reference TRBV5-4 and TRBJ1-1): ETGVTQSPTHLIKTRGQQVTLRCSSQSGHNTVSWYQQALGQGPQFIFQYYREEENGRGNFPPRFSGLQFPNYSSELNVNALELDDSALYLCASSGGTVGLTEAFFGQGTRLTVV.

This chain joins TRBV9 and TRBJ2-5; possibly TRBD1 or TRBD2 for D (6 bases each). V lost 3 bases and J lost 4, with 31 bases in between. Germline V gene data show CDR1 as SGDLS and CDR2 as YYNGEE. The CDR3 consists of 20 residues. CDR3 in DNA: TGTGCCAGCAGCGACGGAGGGGGAACAAGAGGGACCCTCCGGGGAGAGACCCAGTACTTC. Translation gives CASSDGGGTRGTLRGETQYF.

The chain joins TRBV9 to TRBJ2-7; the D gene is possibly TRBD2 (6 bases). The CDR3 covers 15 residues. CDR1 is SGDLS and CDR2 is YYNGEE in the germline V gene. V was shortened by 4 bases and J by 0 bases, with 14 bases between the two germline ends. The CDR3 DNA reads as TGTGCCAGCAGCCCCTCCGGGCGGGACTCCTACGAGCAGTACTTC. It is translated as CASSPSGRDSYEQYF.

The CDR3 sequence: CASSLGRVYGYTF. DNA of the CDR3: TGTGCCAGCAGTTTAGGCAGGGTGTATGGCTACACCTTC. The rearrangement uses TRBV27 and TRBJ1-2, with D perhaps TRBD1 (5 bases). V lost 2 bases, J lost 5 bases, and 9 bases lay in between. From germline, CDR1 is MNHEY and CDR2 SMNVEV (reference sequence). This CDR3 has 13 residues.

This clone has just one count. This chain uses TRBV19 with TRBJ1-2, with 8 nucleotides matching TRBD1. The germline V gene encodes CDR1 LNHDA and CDR2 SQIVND (reference sequence). This CDR3 is 15 amino acids long. V shed 1 base, J shed 7 bases, and the junction held 8 bases outside the gene matches. The CDR3 sequence: CASSIAAGGDGGYTF. CDR3 bases: TGTGCCAGTAGTATAGCGGCAGGGGGCGACGGTGGCTACACCTTC.

This clone turned up a few times. The rearrangement links TRBV11-3 to TRBJ2-7; weak D call: TRBD1 (5 bases). The length of the CDR3 is 15 residues. The V gene's germline CDR1 is SGHNT and CDR2 YENEEA. Between the trimmed V and J ends, which lost 8 bases and 4 bases, there was a span of 21 bases. The CDR3: CASSKNRQGGYEQYF. Here the CDR3 DNA reads TGTGCCAGCTCGAAAAACCGGCAGGGTGGTTACGAGCAGTACTTC.

V gene TRBV5-1 combines with J gene TRBJ1-2; 7 bases match TRBD1. The germline CDR1 and CDR2 sequences are SGHRS and YFSETQ. This CDR3 region has 15 residues. The J segment lost 4 bases and the V segment lost 4 bases, leaving 10 bases of the junction unmatched. In DNA form, the CDR3 reads TGCGCCAGCAGCCCCCGGACAGGCCGGGTCTATGGCTACACCTTC. This gives the protein CASSPRTGRVYGYTF.

This clone was observed a handful of times. The chain joins TRBV7-6 to TRBJ2-1, with D possibly TRBD1 on 5 matching bases. V lost 5 bases, J lost 5 bases, and 10 bases lay in between. This CDR3 spans 13 amino acids. The germline gives CDR1 SGHVS, CDR2 FNYEAQ. CDR3 loop: CASSMWTNNEQFF. For the CDR3, the DNA is TGTGCCAGCAGCATGTGGACAAACAATGAGCAGTTCTTC.

The chain employs TRBV11-3 and TRBJ2-7; D is possibly TRBD2 (6 bases). CDR1 is SGHNT and CDR2 is YENEEA in the germline V gene. The CDR3 is 15 amino acids. V lost 1 base, J lost 5 bases, and 15 bases lay in between. DNA of the CDR3: TGTGCCAGCAGCTTAGTGGGGGAGGTGGCCCACGAGCAGTACTTC. It specifies CASSLVGEVAHEQYF.

The V and J genes are TRBV27 and TRBJ2-5; 10 bases are shared with TRBD2. V trimming: 0 bases; J trimming: 5 bases; junction bases outside the gene matches: 6. The CDR3 is 16 amino acids. Per the germline V gene, CDR1 is MNHEY and CDR2 is SMNVEV (reference sequence). DNA for the CDR3: TGTGCCAGCAGTTTATCTCTAGCGGGAGTAGGGGAGACCCAGTACTTC. The encoded protein is CASSLSLAGVGETQYF.

The chain couples TRBV25-1 to TRBJ2-7; D uncertain. Germline V gives CDR1 MGHDK, CDR2 SYGVNS. V lost 2 bases, J lost 7 bases, and 6 bases lay in between. The CDR3 covers 11 residues. CDR3 sequence reads: CASSETGEQYF. DNA of the CDR3: TGTGCCAGCAGTGAAACCGGGGAGCAGTACTTC.

The chain combines TRBV27 with TRBJ2-7; 9 bases align to TRBD1. From germline, CDR1 is MNHEY and CDR2 SMNVEV (reference sequence). CDR3 size: 13 residues. After removal of 6 bases from V and 2 bases from J, the junction contained 2 bases not matched to a gene. CDR3 coding DNA: TGTGCCAGCAGGGGACAGGGTGCCTACGAGCAGTACTTC. Amino acids: CASRGQGAYEQYF.

The chain carries TRBV9 and TRBJ1-4, with D perhaps TRBD1 (5 bases). CDR1 is SGDLS, CDR2 YYNGEE, per germline. V was pared by 0 bases and J by 5 bases, with 11 bases between. The CDR3 is 15 amino acids. This CDR3 is CASSVVGHPNEKLFF. In DNA, the CDR3 is TGTGCCAGCAGCGTAGTTGGACACCCGAATGAAAAACTGTTTTTT.

This chain connects TRBV19 to TRBJ2-5; possible D gene TRBD2, 5 bases. The CDR3 length is 12 residues. V lost 9 bases to trimming and J lost 1 base, with 9 bases between them. CDR1 is LNHDA and CDR2 is SQIVND in the germline V gene (reference sequence). CDR3 amino acids: CASGRGQETQYF. The CDR3 bases are TGTGCCAGCGGACGGGGCCAAGAGACCCAGTACTTC. Supplemented by reference TRBV19 and TRBJ2-5, the full variable domain reads DGGITQSPKYLFRKEGQNVTLSCEQNLNHDAMYWYRQDPGQGLRLIYYSQIVNDFQKGDIAEGYSVSREKKESFPLTVTSAQKNPTAFYLCASGRGQETQYFGPGTRLLVL.

The V call is TRBV5-5, the J call TRBJ2-5; no reliable D call. This CDR3 region has 11 residues. V shed 6 bases and J shed 2 bases, with 5 bases lying between them. Germline V gene data show CDR1 as SGHKS and CDR2 as YYEKEE (reference sequence). The CDR3 DNA is TGTGCCAGCACCCTACAAGAGACCCAGTACTTC. Protein: CASTLQETQYF.

The CDR3 spells CASTNQRSSTDTQYF. CDR3 nucleotide sequence: TGCGCCAGCACGAATCAGCGGAGTAGCACAGATACGCAGTATTTT. This chain connects TRBV5-1 to TRBJ2-3; TRBD2 is a possible D gene (5 bases). V shed 6 bases and J shed 0 bases, with 14 bases lying between them. CDR3 length equals 15 residues. CDR1 SGHRS and CDR2 YFSETQ come from the germline V gene.

V and J are TRBV14 and TRBJ2-7, with D possibly being TRBD1 (5 bases). Germline CDR1 and CDR2: SGHDN and FVKESK. The CDR3 is 13 residues long. V shed 4 bases and J shed 2 bases, with 9 bases lying between them. The DNA for the CDR3 is TGTGCCAGCAGCCCTTGGGGCGCCTACGAGCAGTACTTC. It translates to CASSPWGAYEQYF.

V usage is TRBV19 and J usage is TRBJ2-1, with 12 positions matching TRBD2. From germline, CDR1 is LNHDA and CDR2 SQIVND (reference sequence). The CDR3 is made up of 15 amino acids. The V segment lost 3 bases and the J segment 4 bases; nucleotides outside the gene matches: 1. CDR3 bases: TGTGCCAGTAGTATTGGGACTAGCGGGTACAATGAGCAGTTCTTC. Residues: CASSIGTSGYNEQFF. The variable domain in full, with the rest retrieved from reference TRBV19 and TRBJ2-1, is DGGITQSPKYLFRKEGQNVTLSCEQNLNHDAMYWYRQDPGQGLRLIYYSQIVNDFQKGDIAEGYSVSREKKESFPLTVTSAQKNPTAFYLCASSIGTSGYNEQFFGPGTRLTVL.

This clone was found a few times. J is TRBJ1-5 and V is TRBV29-1; D might be TRBD1 (5 bases). The CDR3 has 16 amino acids. The V and J ends lost 1 base and 11 bases respectively, with 24 bases between them. The germline gives CDR1 SQVTM, CDR2 ANQGSEA. The CDR3: CSVEGGYEQCLLSQHF. CDR3 nucleotides: TGCAGCGTTGAAGGGGGGTATGAGCAGTGCTTGCTCTCCCAGCATTTT. The full variable domain, with the rest looked up from reference TRBV29-1 and TRBJ1-5, is SAVISQKPSRDICQRGTSLTIQCQVDSQVTMMFWYRQQPGQSLTLIATANQGSEATYESGFVIDKFPISRPNLTFSTLTVSNMSPEDSSIYLCSVEGGYEQCLLSQHFGDGTRLSIL.

The V call is TRBV7-9, the J call TRBJ1-1, with D possibly TRBD1 on 6 matching bases. V was pared by 3 bases and J by 3 bases, with 14 bases between. Germline V gene lookup returns CDR1 SEHNR and CDR2 FQNEAQ (reference sequence). The CDR3 covers 15 residues. The CDR3 is CASSFGGGWDTEAFF. CDR3 DNA sequence: TGTGCCAGCAGCTTCGGCGGGGGCTGGGACACTGAAGCTTTCTTT.

This clone has a single count. V gene TRBV6-1 combines with J gene TRBJ2-1; 10 bases align to TRBD2. Germline CDR1 MNHNS, CDR2 SASEGT. Trimming removed 9 bases from V and 8 bases from J; junction bases left unmatched: 10. This CDR3 comprises 14 residues. The CDR3 DNA sequence: TGTGCCAGTGGACAGCGGGGGGGCGTGGATGAGCAGTTCTTC. This codes for CASGQRGGVDEQFF.

This chain uses TRBV7-8 with TRBJ2-1; 9 positions agree with TRBD2. Losses at the gene ends were 2 bases for V and 10 bases for J; bases not matched to a gene: 6. Germline lookup yields CDR1 SGHVS and CDR2 FQNEAQ. The length of the CDR3 is 14 residues. The chain's CDR3 is CASSLTAGGNEQFF. The CDR3 nucleotides are TGTGCCAGCAGCTTAACAGCGGGGGGTAACGAGCAGTTCTTC.

V is TRBV5-1 and J is TRBJ2-2; 9 bases are shared with TRBD2. The CDR3 loop spans 15 amino acids. The germline gives CDR1 SGHRS, CDR2 YFSETQ. The V segment lost 4 bases and the J segment 5 bases; nucleotides outside the gene matches: 6. CDR3 nucleotides: TGCGCCAGCAGCCAGCGGGAGGTCAGGACCGGGGAGCTGTTTTTT. This sequence encodes CASSQREVRTGELFF.